The clone carrying this TCR beta chain occurred many times. Its antigen is undetermined. The sample belongs to a study of T cell repertoires in cytomegalovirus infection. Turning to the study itself: Both a matching HLA type and CMV infection were indicated by public TCR beta signatures. The study's findings and limits: Accumulated public TCR beta family frequency recognized individuals carrying CMV together with the relevant HLA. HLA-C-restricted CMV-specific TCR beta clonotypes prevailed in the ex vivo response.

Via MiXCR, TCRdb re-called the reads, giving one row per CDR3 protein. The data show about 230,000 distinct CDR3 sequences, around 6.2% seen once. This CDR3 is built from 13 residues. Germline lookup yields CDR1 MNHNS and CDR2 SASEGT. Trimming cost V 6 bases and J 8 bases, with 14 bases left between them. This chain uses TRBV6-1 with TRBJ2-1; D may be TRBD1 or TRBD2 (6 bases each). This receptor was obtained from a human donor in good health (CMV status not recorded). Some clones in this sample may be carry-over from other donors' samples. The sample taken for sequencing was PBMCs. The CDR3 DNA is TGTGCCAGCAGCCCGCCGGGGGCGGATGAGCAGTTCTTC. It specifies CASSPPGADEQFF.